Each of the 27 T cell receptor beta chains below was sequenced from the same sample in a study of blood T cell repertoires in COVID-19. Profiling relied on immunoSEQ multiplex PCR, and the TCRdb table lists in-frame clones only, not all of them. This table holds around 280,000 clones, around 90% found once. Sequencing was performed on peripheral blood. The receptor set was obtained from a woman aged 50 to 60 who had recovered from COVID-19.

This rearrangement joins TRBV27 to TRBJ1-4; D gene uncertain. Trimming shortened V by 5 bases and J by 6 bases, and 13 bases separated the two germline ends. Germline CDR1 reads MNHEY; CDR2 reads SMNVEV (reference sequence). The CDR3 is made up of 14 amino acids. The CDR3 sequence: CASSLRRGDEKLFF. For the CDR3, the DNA is TGTGCCAGCAGTCTGAGACGGGGAGATGAAAAACTGTTTTTT.

The chain links TRBV5-1 to TRBJ2-3, with D uncertain. V gave up 2 bases and J gave up 0 bases, with 13 bases separating them. Germline lookup yields CDR1 SGHRS and CDR2 YFSETQ. The CDR3 has 16 residues. CDR3 residues: CASSFGAGFSTDTQYF. In DNA, the CDR3 is TGCGCCAGCAGCTTCGGTGCCGGGTTCAGCACAGATACGCAGTATTTT.

The chain links TRBV7-8 to TRBJ2-7; the match to TRBD2 covers 8 bases. Germline loops: CDR1 SGHVS, CDR2 FQNEAQ. V lost 5 bases, J lost 2 bases, and 5 bases stayed unmatched. CDR3 length: 14 residues. The CDR3 spells CASSPAAGAYEQYF. The CDR3 DNA is TGTGCCAGCAGCCCCGCAGCGGGGGCCTACGAGCAGTACTTC.

The rearrangement links TRBV18 to TRBJ2-2; D perhaps matches TRBD2 (5 bases). The V and J ends lost 8 bases and 3 bases respectively, with 13 bases between them. The germline CDR1 and CDR2 sequences are KGHSH and LQKENI. CDR3 length: 14 residues. The CDR3 sequence: CASIRGSDTGELFF. CDR3 DNA sequence: TGTGCCAGCATACGCGGGTCAGACACCGGGGAGCTGTTTTTT.

V is TRBV4-1 and J is TRBJ1-4; D may be TRBD1 (6 bases). There are 15 residues in the CDR3. Trimming took 0 bases from V and 8 from J, leaving 13 bases between them. The V gene's germline CDR1 is MGHRA and CDR2 YSYEKL. CDR3 region: CASSQETGLGEKLFF. CDR3 bases: TGCGCCAGCAGCCAAGAAACAGGGCTCGGCGAAAAACTGTTTTTT.

This chain joins TRBV5-1 and TRBJ2-7, with TRBD1 matching over 7 bases. V dropped 4 bases and J dropped 2; count of bases not matched to a gene: 15. CDR1 SGHRS and CDR2 YFSETQ come from the germline V gene. The length of the CDR3 is 17 residues. This chain's CDR3 is CASSPARLRDRPYEQYF. CDR3 DNA: TGCGCCAGCAGCCCTGCCAGACTCCGGGACAGACCCTACGAGCAGTACTTC.

The chain links TRBV5-6 to TRBJ2-3, with 8 nucleotides matching TRBD2. The CDR3 consists of 13 residues. V lost 4 bases and J lost 4; bases outside the gene matches: 2. The germline V gene has CDR1 SGHDT and CDR2 YYEEEE. The CDR3 loop is CASSPGGADTQYF. The CDR3 bases are TGTGCCAGCAGCCCGGGGGGGGCAGATACGCAGTATTTT.

V is TRBV11-2 and J is TRBJ2-7, with TRBD2 identical over 14 bases. The CDR3 sequence is 18 residues long. Germline V gene sequence: CDR1 SGHAT, CDR2 FQNNGV. The junction had 6 bases not matched to a gene; V was cut back by 0 bases and J by 2 bases. The CDR3 reads CASSLEGTSGSLAYEQYF. DNA of the CDR3: TGTGCCAGCAGCTTAGAAGGGACTAGCGGGAGCCTCGCCTACGAGCAGTACTTC.

The rearrangement links TRBV7-2 to TRBJ2-7, with TRBD2 as a possible D gene (7 bases). The CDR3 is 14 amino acids. CDR1 SGHTA and CDR2 FQGNSA come from the germline V gene. V lost 1 base, J lost 5 bases, and 12 bases lay in between. CDR3 DNA: TGTGCCAGCAGCTTAGTGGGGGGGGCCCACGAGCAGTACTTC. It translates to CASSLVGGAHEQYF.

V and J are TRBV7-3 and TRBJ2-6, with a tentative D call TRBD1 (6 bases). V was shortened by 5 bases and J by 1 base, with 12 bases between the two germline ends. CDR3 size: 16 residues. Germline V gene lookup returns CDR1 SGHTA and CDR2 FQGTGA. CDR3 sequence (DNA): TGTGCCAGCAGCGCCACACAGGGATCTGGGGCCAACGTCCTGACTTTC. Residues: CASSATQGSGANVLTF.

Worth noting for this clone: Sequence at one end of the junction differs from germline and may be a read error. The chain has TRBV11-2 and TRBJ2-1; 12 bases line up with TRBD1. This CDR3 has 16 residues. CDR1 and CDR2 (germline): SGHAT, FQNNGV. CDR3 protein: CASSLGGTGGYDEQFF. CDR3 sequence (DNA): TGTGCCAGCAGCTTAGGCGGGACAGGGGGCTACGATGAGCAGTTCTTC. Looking up the rest from reference TRBV11-2 and TRBJ2-1 gives the full variable domain: EAGVAQSPRYKIIEKRQSVAFWCNPISGHATLYWYQQILGQGPKLLIQFQNNGVVDDSQLPKDRFSAERLKGVDSTLKIQPAKLEDSAVYLCASSLGGTGGYDEQFFGPGTRLTVL.

This sequence joins TRBV7-9 and TRBJ2-3; the D gene is possibly TRBD1 (6 bases). Germline lookup yields CDR1 SEHNR and CDR2 FQNEAQ (reference sequence). The length of the CDR3 is 13 residues. V shed 5 bases and J shed 4 bases, with 10 bases lying between them. The CDR3 spells CASSQTGPDTQYF. DNA of the CDR3: TGTGCCAGCAGCCAGACAGGCCCAGATACGCAGTATTTT.

This clone was seen only once. The genes are TRBV3-1 (or the pseudogene TRBV3-2) and TRBJ2-1, with 12 bases fitting TRBD2. Trimming took 1 base from V and 1 from J; bases not matched to a gene: 2. Germline lookup yields CDR1 LGHDT and CDR2 YNNKEL (reference sequence). The CDR3 is 17 residues long. The CDR3 protein is CASSQGLAGESYNEQFF. CDR3 sequence (DNA): TGTGCCAGCAGCCAAGGACTAGCGGGAGAGTCCTACAATGAGCAGTTCTTC.

This clone was seen a handful of times. The chain uses TRBV27 and TRBJ1-1; D is perhaps TRBD1 (5 bases). The germline V and J ends were trimmed by 6 bases and 3 bases, with 14 bases remaining between them. The CDR3 sequence is 14 residues long. Germline assignment: CDR1 MNHEY and CDR2 SMNVEV (reference sequence). CDR3 sequence: CASSLDSPYTEAFF. The CDR3, as DNA: TGTGCCAGCAGCTTAGACAGCCCTTACACTGAAGCTTTCTTT.

The CDR3 reads CASSDEGGVAGELFF. DNA for the CDR3: TGTGCCAGCAGTGACGAAGGCGGGGTGGCCGGGGAGCTGTTTTTT. V usage is TRBV6-4 and J usage is TRBJ2-2, with D possibly being TRBD2 (6 bases). Trimming stripped 2 bases from V and 6 bases from J, with 13 bases between. Germline CDR1 reads MRHNA; CDR2 reads SNTAGT. The CDR3 covers 15 residues.

This sequence joins TRBV19 and TRBJ1-3, with D possibly being TRBD1 (5 bases). Trimming stripped 2 bases from V and 0 bases from J, with 14 bases between. The CDR3 has 17 residues. The germline V gene encodes CDR1 LNHDA and CDR2 SQIVND (reference sequence). Here the CDR3 reads CASSIRGTRSSGNTIYF. In DNA, the CDR3 is TGTGCCAGTAGTATAAGGGGCACGCGAAGCTCTGGAAACACCATATATTTT. Complete variable domain (other parts from reference TRBV19 and TRBJ1-3): DGGITQSPKYLFRKEGQNVTLSCEQNLNHDAMYWYRQDPGQGLRLIYYSQIVNDFQKGDIAEGYSVSREKKESFPLTVTSAQKNPTAFYLCASSIRGTRSSGNTIYFGEGSWLTVV.

The chain carries TRBV30 and TRBJ1-2; perhaps TRBD1 as D (6 bases). V was pared by 0 bases and J by 1 base, with 12 bases between. Germline values: CDR1 GTSNPN, CDR2 SVGIG (reference sequence). The CDR3 is made up of 15 amino acids. The chain's CDR3 is CAWSVMTGYNYGYTF. The CDR3 region has the DNA TGTGCCTGGAGTGTAATGACAGGTTATAACTATGGCTACACCTTC.

The chain uses TRBV4-1 and TRBJ2-3, with D perhaps TRBD2 (5 bases). This CDR3 has 15 amino acids. V was trimmed by 4 bases and J by 6 bases, leaving 17 bases between them. Germline V gives CDR1 MGHRA, CDR2 YSYEKL. CDR3 sequence reads: CASSPAARNGDTQYF. Here the CDR3 DNA reads TGCGCCAGCAGCCCAGCGGCCCGAAATGGGGATACGCAGTATTTT.

V and J are TRBV20-1 and TRBJ1-2, with D unresolved. The CDR3 spans 11 residues. Trimming left V 6 bases short and J 8 bases short, with 13 bases between. Germline V lookup: CDR1 DFQATT, CDR2 SNEGSKA (reference sequence). The CDR3 loop reads CSARRERGYTF. CDR3 nucleotides: TGCAGTGCCCGGCGGGAGCGGGGCTACACCTTC.

The J gene is TRBJ2-7, the V gene TRBV6-5, with 11 bases that match TRBD1. CDR3 length: 15 amino acids. V lost 7 bases and J lost 0; bases outside the gene matches: 5. Germline V gene sequence: CDR1 MNHEY, CDR2 SVGAGI. CDR3 nucleotides: TGTGCCAGCATTCGGGACAGGGGGAGCTCCTACGAGCAGTACTTC. This codes for CASIRDRGSSYEQYF.

The chain is built from TRBV29-1 and TRBJ1-1; possibly TRBD1 for D (6 bases). The CDR3 spans 12 residues. Germline CDR1 is SQVTM and CDR2 is ANQGSEA. V lost 5 bases, J lost 1 base, and 8 bases lay in between. The CDR3 spells CSVTGWNTEAFF. CDR3 DNA: TGCAGCGTTACAGGGTGGAACACTGAAGCTTTCTTT.

J is TRBJ1-1 and V is TRBV12-5, with 7 bases aligning to TRBD1. This CDR3 spans 14 amino acids. V trimming: 6 bases; J trimming: 1 base; junction bases outside the gene matches: 5. Germline V gene lookup returns CDR1 LGHNT and CDR2 FRNRAP. Here the CDR3 DNA reads TGTGCTAGTGGGTTCCGGGACAGGAACACTGAAGCTTTCTTT. Protein: CASGFRDRNTEAFF.

V is TRBV13 and J is TRBJ2-7; 9 bases are shared with TRBD2. Trimming at V came to 10 bases and at J to 0 bases, leaving 10 bases not matched to a gene. Germline V gives CDR1 PRHDT, CDR2 FYEKMQ (reference sequence). This CDR3 has 15 amino acids. The CDR3 coding sequence is TGTGCCACCCTGGAGGGCGGGGGGGCCTCCTACGAGCAGTACTTC. Its translation is CATLEGGGASYEQYF.

The chain couples TRBV19 to TRBJ1-5, with D maybe TRBD1 (6 bases). Deletions cut 4 bases from V and 6 bases from J, with 16 bases between. This CDR3 contains 15 residues. Germline CDR1 and CDR2: LNHDA and SQIVND (reference sequence). The CDR3, as DNA: TGTGCCAGTAGTAAGAAAGGACAGTGGGGTCAGCCCCAGCATTTT. The encoded protein is CASSKKGQWGQPQHF.

The chain has TRBV7-9 and TRBJ1-6, with TRBD1 as a possible D gene (5 bases). Germline CDR1 SEHNR, CDR2 FQNEAQ (reference sequence). The length of the CDR3 is 15 residues. Trimming removed 0 bases from V and 9 bases from J, with 12 bases in between. For the CDR3, the DNA is TGTGCCAGCAGCTTAGCAGAAGGGGTGAGTTCACCCCTCCACTTT. Encoded protein: CASSLAEGVSSPLHF.

This clone appeared a few times. J is TRBJ1-6 and V is TRBV5-1; possibly TRBD1 for D (6 bases). CDR1 and CDR2 (germline): SGHRS, YFSETQ. Trimming took off 4 bases at V and 11 bases at J, with 16 bases between the two ends. The CDR3 is made up of 14 amino acids. The CDR3 reads CASSKRGNDAPLHF. The CDR3 region has the DNA TGCGCCAGCAGCAAAAGGGGGAACGATGCACCCCTCCACTTT.

This clone was detected only once. The V and J genes are TRBV9 and TRBJ1-2; tentatively, D is TRBD1 (5 bases). CDR1 is SGDLS and CDR2 is YYNGEE in the germline V gene. The CDR3 extends over 13 amino acids. V was pared by 6 bases and J by 4 bases, with 13 bases between. The CDR3 spells CASTLGGAYGYTF. As DNA, the CDR3 is TGTGCCAGCACCCTCGGGGGTGCCTATGGCTACACCTTC.